This TCR beta chain was sequenced for a study of shared clonotypes between healthy human individuals. V lost 3 bases and J lost 6, with 9 bases in between. The CDR3 is made up of 13 amino acids. Germline V lookup: CDR1 PRHDT, CDR2 FYEKMQ (reference sequence). Here immunoSEQ multiplex PCR was the method, and the copy in TCRdb shows in-frame clones only, minus some. This sample has some 1,900,000 clones, with about 95% found just once. CD45RO-negative, CCR7-positively selected cells formed the naive CD8 fraction, excluding terminally differentiated effector memory CD45RA+ cells. Points on this clone: Additional DNA sequences in this sample encode the identical CDR3.

The sequence derives from a man younger than 35 in good health. This chain joins TRBV13 and TRBJ2-1; D remains unclear. The specimen was naive CD8+ T cells sorted from blood. For the CDR3, the DNA is TGTGCCAGCAGCTTGGGTACGTCCAATGAGCAGTTCTTC. Its translation is CASSLGTSNEQFF.